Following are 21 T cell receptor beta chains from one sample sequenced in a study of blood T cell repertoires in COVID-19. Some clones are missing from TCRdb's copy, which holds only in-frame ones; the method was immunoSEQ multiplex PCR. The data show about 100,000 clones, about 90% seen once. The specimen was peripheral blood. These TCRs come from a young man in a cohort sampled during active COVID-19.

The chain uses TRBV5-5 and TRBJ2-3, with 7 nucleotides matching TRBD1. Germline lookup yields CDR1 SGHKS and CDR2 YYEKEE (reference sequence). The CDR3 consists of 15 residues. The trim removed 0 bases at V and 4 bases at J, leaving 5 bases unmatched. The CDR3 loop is CASSLETGYADTQYF. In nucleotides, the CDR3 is TGTGCCAGCAGCTTGGAGACAGGGTACGCAGATACGCAGTATTTT.

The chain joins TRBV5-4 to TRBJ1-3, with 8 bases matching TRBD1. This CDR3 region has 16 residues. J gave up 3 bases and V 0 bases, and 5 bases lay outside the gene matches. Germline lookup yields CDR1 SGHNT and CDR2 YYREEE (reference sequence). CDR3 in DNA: TGTGCCAGCAGCTTGGGGACAGGGAATCGTGGAAACACCATATATTTT. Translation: CASSLGTGNRGNTIYF.

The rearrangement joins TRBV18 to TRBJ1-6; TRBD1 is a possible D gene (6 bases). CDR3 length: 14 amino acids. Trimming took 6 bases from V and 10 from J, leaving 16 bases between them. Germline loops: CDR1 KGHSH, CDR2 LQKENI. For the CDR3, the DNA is TGTGCCAGCTCTCCCCGACAGGTCGACTCACCCCTCCACTTT. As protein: CASSPRQVDSPLHF.

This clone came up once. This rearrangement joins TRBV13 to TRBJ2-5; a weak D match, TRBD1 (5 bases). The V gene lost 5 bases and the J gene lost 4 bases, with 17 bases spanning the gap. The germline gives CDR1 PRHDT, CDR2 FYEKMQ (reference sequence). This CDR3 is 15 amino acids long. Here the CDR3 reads CASSHHIRVGETQYF. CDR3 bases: TGTGCCAGCAGCCATCATATCAGGGTTGGAGAGACCCAGTACTTC.

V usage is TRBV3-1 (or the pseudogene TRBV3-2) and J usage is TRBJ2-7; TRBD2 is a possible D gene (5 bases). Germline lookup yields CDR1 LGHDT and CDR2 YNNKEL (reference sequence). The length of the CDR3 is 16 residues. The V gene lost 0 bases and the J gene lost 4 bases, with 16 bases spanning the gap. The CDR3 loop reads CASSQERGPPGYEQYF. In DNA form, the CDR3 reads TGTGCCAGCAGCCAAGAGAGAGGGCCCCCGGGGTACGAGCAGTACTTC.

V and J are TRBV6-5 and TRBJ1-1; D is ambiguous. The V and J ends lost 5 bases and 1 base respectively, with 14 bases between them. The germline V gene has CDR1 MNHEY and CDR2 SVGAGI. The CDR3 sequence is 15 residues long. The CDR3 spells CASSPPGLGNTEAFF. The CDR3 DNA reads TGTGCCAGCAGTCCGCCGGGTCTAGGGAACACTGAAGCTTTCTTT.

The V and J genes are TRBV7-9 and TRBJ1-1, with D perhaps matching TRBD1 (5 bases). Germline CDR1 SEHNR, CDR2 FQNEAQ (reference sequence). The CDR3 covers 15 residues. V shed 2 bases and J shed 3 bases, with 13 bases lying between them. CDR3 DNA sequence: TGTGCCAGCAGCTTAAGGCAGGGAAGGGACACTGAAGCTTTCTTT. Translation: CASSLRQGRDTEAFF.

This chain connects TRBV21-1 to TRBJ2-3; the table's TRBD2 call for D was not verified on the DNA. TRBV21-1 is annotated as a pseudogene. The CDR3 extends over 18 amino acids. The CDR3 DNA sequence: TGTGCCAGCAGCAAAGAAAGCGGGGGGGCGATTAGGACAGATACGCAGTATTTT. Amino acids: CASSKESGGAIRTDTQYF.

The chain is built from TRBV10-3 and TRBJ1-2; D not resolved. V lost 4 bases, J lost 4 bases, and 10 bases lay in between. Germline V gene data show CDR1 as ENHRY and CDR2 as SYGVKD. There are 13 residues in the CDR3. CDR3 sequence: CAISGEGSYGYTF. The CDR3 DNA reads TGTGCCATCAGTGGGGAGGGTAGCTATGGCTACACCTTC.

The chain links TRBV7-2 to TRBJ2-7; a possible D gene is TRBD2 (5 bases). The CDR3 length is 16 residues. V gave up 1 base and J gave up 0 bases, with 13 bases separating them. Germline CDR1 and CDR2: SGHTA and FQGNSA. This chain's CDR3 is CASSLDRWRASYEQYF. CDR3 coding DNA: TGTGCCAGCAGCTTAGACAGATGGCGGGCCTCCTACGAGCAGTACTTC.

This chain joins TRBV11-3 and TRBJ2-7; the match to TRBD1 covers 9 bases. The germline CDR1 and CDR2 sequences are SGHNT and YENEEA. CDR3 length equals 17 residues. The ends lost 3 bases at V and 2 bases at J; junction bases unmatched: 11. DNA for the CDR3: TGTGCCAGCAGCTTGTGGGGACAGGGATGCGTCCCCTACGAGCAGTACTTC. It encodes CASSLWGQGCVPYEQYF.

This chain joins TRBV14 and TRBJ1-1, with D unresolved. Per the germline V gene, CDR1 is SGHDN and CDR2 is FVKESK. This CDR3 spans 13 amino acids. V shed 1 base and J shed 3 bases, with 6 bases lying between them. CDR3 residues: CASSQVIDTEAFF. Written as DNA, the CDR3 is TGTGCCAGCAGCCAAGTCATAGACACTGAAGCTTTCTTT.

CDR3 coding DNA: TGTGCCAGCAGCGACACGGCTCAGTACTATTCACCCCTCCACTTT. Translating it yields CASSDTAQYYSPLHF. V is TRBV5-8 and J is TRBJ1-6; D remains unclear. Between the trimmed V and J ends, which lost 4 bases and 8 bases, there was a span of 16 bases. This CDR3 contains 15 residues. Germline V gives CDR1 SGHTS, CDR2 YDEGEE.

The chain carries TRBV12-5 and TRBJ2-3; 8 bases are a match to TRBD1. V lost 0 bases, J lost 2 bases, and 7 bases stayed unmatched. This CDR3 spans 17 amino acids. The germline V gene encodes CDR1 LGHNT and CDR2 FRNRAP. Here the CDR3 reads CASGLVRTGLHTDTQYF. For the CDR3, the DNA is TGTGCTAGTGGTTTGGTAAGGACAGGGCTACACACAGATACGCAGTATTTT.

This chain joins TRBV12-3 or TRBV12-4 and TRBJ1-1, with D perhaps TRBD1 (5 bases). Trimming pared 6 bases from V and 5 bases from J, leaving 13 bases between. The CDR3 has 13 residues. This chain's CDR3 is CASSFREGTEAFF. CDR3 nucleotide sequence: TGTGCCAGCAGCTTCAGGGAGGGGACTGAAGCTTTCTTT.

The CDR3 region has the DNA TGTGCCAGCAGCATTAGGACAGGGGAAAGCACAGATACGCAGTATTTT. It translates to CASSIRTGESTDTQYF. The gene calls are TRBV7-2 and TRBJ2-3; 9 bases are shared with TRBD1. This CDR3 comprises 16 residues. With V trimmed by 5 bases and J by 0 bases, 6 bases remained unmatched. Germline CDR1 reads SGHTA; CDR2 reads FQGNSA.

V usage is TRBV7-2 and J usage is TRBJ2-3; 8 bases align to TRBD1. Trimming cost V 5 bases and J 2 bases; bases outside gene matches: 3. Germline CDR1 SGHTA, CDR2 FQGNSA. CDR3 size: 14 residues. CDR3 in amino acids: CASSLDRVTDTQYF. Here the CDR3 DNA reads TGTGCCAGCAGCCTGGACAGGGTCACAGATACGCAGTATTTT. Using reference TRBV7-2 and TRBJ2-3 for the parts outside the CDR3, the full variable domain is GAGVSQSPSNKVTEKGKDVELRCDPISGHTALYWYRQSLGQGLEFLIYFQGNSAPDKSGLPSDRFSAERTGGSVSTLTIQRTQQEDSAVYLCASSLDRVTDTQYFGPGTRLTVL.

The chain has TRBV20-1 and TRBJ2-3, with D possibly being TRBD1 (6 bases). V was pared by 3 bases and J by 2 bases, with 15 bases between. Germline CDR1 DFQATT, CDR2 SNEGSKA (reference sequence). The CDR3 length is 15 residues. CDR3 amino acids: CSASYGNRDTDTQYF. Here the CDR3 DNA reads TGCAGTGCTAGTTATGGTAACAGGGACACAGATACGCAGTATTTT.

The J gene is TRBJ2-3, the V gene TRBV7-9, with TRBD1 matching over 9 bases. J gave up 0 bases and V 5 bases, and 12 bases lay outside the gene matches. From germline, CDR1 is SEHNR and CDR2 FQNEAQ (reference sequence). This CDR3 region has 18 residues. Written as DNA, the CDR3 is TGTGCCAGCAGCCCTCGACAGGGGGGGAAGATGAGCACAGATACGCAGTATTTT. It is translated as CASSPRQGGKMSTDTQYF.

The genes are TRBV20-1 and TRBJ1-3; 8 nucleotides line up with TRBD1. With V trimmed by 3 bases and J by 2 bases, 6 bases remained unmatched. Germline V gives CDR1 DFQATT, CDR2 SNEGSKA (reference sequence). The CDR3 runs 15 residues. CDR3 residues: CSASWPRGPGNTIYF. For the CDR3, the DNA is TGCAGTGCTAGTTGGCCCAGGGGGCCTGGAAACACCATATATTTT.

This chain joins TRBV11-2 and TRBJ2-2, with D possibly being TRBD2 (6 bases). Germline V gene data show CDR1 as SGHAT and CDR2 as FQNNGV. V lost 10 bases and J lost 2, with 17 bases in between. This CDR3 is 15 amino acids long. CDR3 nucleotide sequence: TGTGCCACCTCGCGACCGGACTACAACACCGGGGAGCTGTTTTTT. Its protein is CATSRPDYNTGELFF.